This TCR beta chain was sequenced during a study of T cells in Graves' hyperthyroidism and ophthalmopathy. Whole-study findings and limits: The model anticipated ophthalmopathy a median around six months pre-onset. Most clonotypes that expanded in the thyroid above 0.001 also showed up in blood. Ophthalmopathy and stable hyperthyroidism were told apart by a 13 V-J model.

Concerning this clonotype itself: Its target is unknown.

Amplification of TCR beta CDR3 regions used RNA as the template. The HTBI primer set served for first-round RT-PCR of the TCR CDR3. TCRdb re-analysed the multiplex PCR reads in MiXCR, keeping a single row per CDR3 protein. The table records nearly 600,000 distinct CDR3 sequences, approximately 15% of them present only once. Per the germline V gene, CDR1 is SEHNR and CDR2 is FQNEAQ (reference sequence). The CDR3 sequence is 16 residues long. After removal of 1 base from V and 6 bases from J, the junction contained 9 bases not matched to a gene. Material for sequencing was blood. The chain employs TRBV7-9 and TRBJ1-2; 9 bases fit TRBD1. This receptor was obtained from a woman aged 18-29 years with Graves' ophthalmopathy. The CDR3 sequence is CASSLGSSRQGDGYTF. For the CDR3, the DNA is TGTGCCAGCAGCTTAGGATCGTCTAGACAGGGGGATGGCTACACCTTC.